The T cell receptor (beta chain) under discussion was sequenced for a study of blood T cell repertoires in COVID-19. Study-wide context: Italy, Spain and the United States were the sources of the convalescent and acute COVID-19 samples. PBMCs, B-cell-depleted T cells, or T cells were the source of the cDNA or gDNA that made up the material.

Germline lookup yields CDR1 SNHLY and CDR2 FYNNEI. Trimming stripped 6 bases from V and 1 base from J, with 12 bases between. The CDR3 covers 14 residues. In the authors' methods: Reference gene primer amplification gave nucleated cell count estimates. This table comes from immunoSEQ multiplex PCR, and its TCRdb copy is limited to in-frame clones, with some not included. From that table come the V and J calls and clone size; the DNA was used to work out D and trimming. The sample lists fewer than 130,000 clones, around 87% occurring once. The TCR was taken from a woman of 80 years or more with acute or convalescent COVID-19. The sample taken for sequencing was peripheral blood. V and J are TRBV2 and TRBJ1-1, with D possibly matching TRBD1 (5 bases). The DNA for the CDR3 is TGTGCCAGCAGGGAACAGGCACCGAACACTGAAGCTTTCTTT. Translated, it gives CASREQAPNTEAFF.